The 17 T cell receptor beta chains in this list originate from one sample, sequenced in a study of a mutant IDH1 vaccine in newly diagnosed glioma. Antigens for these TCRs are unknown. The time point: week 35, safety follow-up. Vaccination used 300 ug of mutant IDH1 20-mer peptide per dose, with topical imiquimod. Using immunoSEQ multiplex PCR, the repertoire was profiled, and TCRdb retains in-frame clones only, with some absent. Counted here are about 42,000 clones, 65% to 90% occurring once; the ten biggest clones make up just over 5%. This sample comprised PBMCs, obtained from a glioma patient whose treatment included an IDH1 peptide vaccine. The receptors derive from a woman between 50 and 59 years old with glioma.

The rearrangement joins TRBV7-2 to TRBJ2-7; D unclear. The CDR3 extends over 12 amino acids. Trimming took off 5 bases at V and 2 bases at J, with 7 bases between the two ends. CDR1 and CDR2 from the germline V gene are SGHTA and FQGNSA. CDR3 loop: CASSPGPYEQYF. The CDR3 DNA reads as TGTGCCAGCAGCCCCGGCCCCTACGAGCAGTACTTC.

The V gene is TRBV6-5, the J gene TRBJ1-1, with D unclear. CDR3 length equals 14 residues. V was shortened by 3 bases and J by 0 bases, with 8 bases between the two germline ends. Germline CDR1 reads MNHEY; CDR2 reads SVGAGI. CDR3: CASSYGSLNTEAFF. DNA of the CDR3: TGTGCCAGCAGTTATGGCTCTTTGAACACTGAAGCTTTCTTT.

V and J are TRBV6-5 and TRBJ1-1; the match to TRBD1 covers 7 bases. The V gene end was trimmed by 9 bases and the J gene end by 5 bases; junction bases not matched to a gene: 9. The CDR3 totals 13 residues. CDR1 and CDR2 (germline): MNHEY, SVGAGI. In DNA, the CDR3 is TGTGCCAGTATTGGCCTCAGGGGGACTGAAGCTTTCTTT. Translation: CASIGLRGTEAFF.

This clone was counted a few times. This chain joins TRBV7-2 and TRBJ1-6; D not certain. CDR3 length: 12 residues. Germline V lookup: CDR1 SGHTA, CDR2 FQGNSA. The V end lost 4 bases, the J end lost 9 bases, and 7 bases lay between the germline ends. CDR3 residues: CASSSKGSPLHF. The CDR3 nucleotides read TGTGCCAGCAGCTCGAAGGGTTCACCCCTCCACTTT.

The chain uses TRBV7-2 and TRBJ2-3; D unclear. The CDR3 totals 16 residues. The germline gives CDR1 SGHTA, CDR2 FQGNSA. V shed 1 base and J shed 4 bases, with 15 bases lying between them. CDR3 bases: TGTGCCAGCAGCTTAGACTTCTATCGAGTCGCAGATACGCAGTATTTT. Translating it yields CASSLDFYRVADTQYF.

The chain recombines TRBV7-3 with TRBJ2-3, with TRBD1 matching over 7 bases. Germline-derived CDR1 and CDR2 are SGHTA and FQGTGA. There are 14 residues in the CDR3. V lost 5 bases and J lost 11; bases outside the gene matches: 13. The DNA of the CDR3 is TGTGCCAGCAGCCCCGGACAGGCCGCAGATGAGCAGTATTTT. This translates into CASSPGQAADEQYF.

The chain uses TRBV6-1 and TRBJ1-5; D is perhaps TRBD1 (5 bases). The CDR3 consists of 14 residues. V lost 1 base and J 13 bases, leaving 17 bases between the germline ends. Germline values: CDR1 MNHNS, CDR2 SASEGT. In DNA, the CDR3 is TGTGCCAGCAGTGAAGATGGGACTCCGAGTGGACAGCATTTT. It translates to CASSEDGTPSGQHF.

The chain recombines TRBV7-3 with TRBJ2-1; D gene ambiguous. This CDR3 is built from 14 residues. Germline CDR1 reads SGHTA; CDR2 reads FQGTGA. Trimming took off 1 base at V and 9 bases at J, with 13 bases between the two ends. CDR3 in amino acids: CASSLRPPPGEQFF. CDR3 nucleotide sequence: TGTGCCAGCAGCTTAAGACCCCCCCCGGGTGAGCAGTTCTTC. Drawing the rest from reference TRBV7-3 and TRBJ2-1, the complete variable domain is GAGVSQTPSNKVTEKGKYVELRCDPISGHTALYWYRQSLGQGPEFLIYFQGTGAADDSGLPNDRFFAVRPEGSVSTLKIQRTERGDSAVYLCASSLRPPPGEQFFGPGTRLTVL.

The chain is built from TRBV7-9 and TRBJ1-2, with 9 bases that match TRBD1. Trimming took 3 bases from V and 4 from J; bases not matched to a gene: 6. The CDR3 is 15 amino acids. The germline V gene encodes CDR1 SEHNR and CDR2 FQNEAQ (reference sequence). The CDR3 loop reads CASSLSGTGPYGYTF. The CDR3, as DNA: TGTGCCAGCAGCTTGAGCGGGACAGGGCCCTATGGCTACACCTTC.

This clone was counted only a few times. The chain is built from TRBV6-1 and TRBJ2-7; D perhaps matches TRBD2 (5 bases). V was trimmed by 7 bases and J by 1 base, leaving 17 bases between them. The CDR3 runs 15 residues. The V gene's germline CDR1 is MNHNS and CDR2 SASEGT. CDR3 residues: CASIRTRTGSYEQYF. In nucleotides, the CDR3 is TGTGCCAGCATTAGAACTCGGACTGGATCCTACGAGCAGTACTTC.

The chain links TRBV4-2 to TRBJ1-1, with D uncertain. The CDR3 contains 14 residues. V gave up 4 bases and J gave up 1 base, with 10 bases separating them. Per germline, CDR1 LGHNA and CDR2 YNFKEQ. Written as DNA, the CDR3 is TGTGCCAGCAGCCCCGGACGGACGAACACTGAAGCTTTCTTT. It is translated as CASSPGRTNTEAFF.

The CDR3 coding sequence is TGCGCCAGCAGCCAAAACCGGGGAATCTACAATGAGCAGTTCTTC. Translation: CASSQNRGIYNEQFF. The chain recombines TRBV4-3 with TRBJ2-1; D may be TRBD2 (5 bases). CDR3 length: 15 residues. The germline gives CDR1 LGHNA, CDR2 YSLEER. V lost 2 bases and J lost 3, with 11 bases in between.

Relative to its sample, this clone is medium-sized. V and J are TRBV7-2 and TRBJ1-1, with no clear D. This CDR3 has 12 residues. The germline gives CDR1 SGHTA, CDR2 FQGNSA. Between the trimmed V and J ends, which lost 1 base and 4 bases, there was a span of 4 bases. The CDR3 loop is CASSLGVTEAFF. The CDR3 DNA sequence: TGTGCCAGCAGCTTAGGAGTCACTGAAGCTTTCTTT.

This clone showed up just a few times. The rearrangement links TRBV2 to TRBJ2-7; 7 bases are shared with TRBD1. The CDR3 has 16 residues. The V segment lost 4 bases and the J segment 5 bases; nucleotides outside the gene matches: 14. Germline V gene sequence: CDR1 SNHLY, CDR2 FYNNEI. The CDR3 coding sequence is TGTGCCAGCAGTGTAAGGGACGCCGGGACAGCAGACGAGCAGTACTTC. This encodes CASSVRDAGTADEQYF.

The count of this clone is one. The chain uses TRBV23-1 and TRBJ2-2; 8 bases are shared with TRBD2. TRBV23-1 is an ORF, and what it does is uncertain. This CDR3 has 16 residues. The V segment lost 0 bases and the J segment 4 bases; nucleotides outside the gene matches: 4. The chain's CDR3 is CASSQSGLAPTGELFF. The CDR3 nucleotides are TGCGCCAGCAGTCAATCTGGACTAGCACCCACCGGGGAGCTGTTTTTT.

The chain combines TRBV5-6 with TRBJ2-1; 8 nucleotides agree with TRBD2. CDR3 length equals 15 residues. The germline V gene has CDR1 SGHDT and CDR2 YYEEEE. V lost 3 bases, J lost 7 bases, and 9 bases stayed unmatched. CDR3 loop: CASSSAGTGGNEQFF. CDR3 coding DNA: TGTGCCAGCAGCTCGGCGGGGACGGGGGGGAATGAGCAGTTCTTC.

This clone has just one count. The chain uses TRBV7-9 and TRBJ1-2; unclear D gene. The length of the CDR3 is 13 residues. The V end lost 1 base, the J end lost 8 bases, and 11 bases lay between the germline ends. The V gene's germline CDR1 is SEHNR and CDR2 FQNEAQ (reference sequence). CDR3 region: CASSLVGDGGYTF. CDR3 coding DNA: TGTGCCAGCAGCTTAGTGGGAGACGGGGGCTACACCTTC.